Below, 28 T cell receptor beta chains from the same sample are listed, as sequenced in a study of molecular identifiers for immune sequencing clone quantification. TCRdb analysed the PCR reads with MiXCR anew, one entry per CDR3 protein. The sample records some 650,000 distinct CDR3 sequences, about 20% being singletons. What was sequenced was naive CD8+ T cells from blood, with Jurkat cell RNA spiked in. The subset: FACS-sorted CD8+CD4-CCR7+CD45RA+ naive T cells. These receptors came from a human donor in good health. Some libraries in this study had Jurkat cell RNA spiked in.

Many counts were recorded for this clonotype. This chain uses TRBV19 with TRBJ1-5; D not resolved. The germline gives CDR1 LNHDA, CDR2 SQIVND (reference sequence). The CDR3 is made up of 15 amino acids. V was pared by 3 bases and J by 0 bases, with 9 bases between. Written as DNA, the CDR3 is TGTGCCAGTAGTATGGTGGGCTATAGCAATCAGCCCCAGCATTTT. Its translation: CASSMVGYSNQPQHF. Based on the CDR3 plus reference TRBV19 and TRBJ1-5, the full variable domain is DGGITQSPKYLFRKEGQNVTLSCEQNLNHDAMYWYRQDPGQGLRLIYYSQIVNDFQKGDIAEGYSVSREKKESFPLTVTSAQKNPTAFYLCASSMVGYSNQPQHFGDGTRLSIL.

This clonotype was found a few times. The J gene is TRBJ2-7, the V gene TRBV4-1; D might be TRBD1 (5 bases). Germline loops: CDR1 MGHRA, CDR2 YSYEKL. This CDR3 comprises 13 residues. V gave up 5 bases and J gave up 2 bases, with 10 bases separating them. CDR3 protein: CASSSDIAYEQYF. The CDR3 DNA reads as TGCGCCAGCAGCTCGGACATAGCCTACGAGCAGTACTTC.

This clonotype was detected once. The junction departs from the called germline gene at one end, perhaps through a read error. The chain combines TRBV6-5 with TRBJ1-2; D call uncertain. CDR1 and CDR2 (germline): MNHEY, SVGAGI. The CDR3 length is 16 residues. CDR3 bases: TGTGCCGGCAGTTACTCTTTGGGCAGCTCTAACTATGGCTACACCTTC. This codes for CAGSYSLGSSNYGYTF.

This clonotype was detected many times. The chain employs TRBV29-1 and TRBJ2-1; 7 bases are shared with TRBD1. V lost 7 bases, J lost 2 bases, and 8 bases stayed unmatched. CDR1 is SQVTM and CDR2 is ANQGSEA in the germline V gene. The CDR3 loop spans 14 amino acids. The CDR3 region has the DNA TGCAGCGGAGAAGACAGGGCCCCCTACAATGAGCAGTTCTTC. Amino acids: CSGEDRAPYNEQFF.

In regard to this clonotype: This sequence may be a read error, since a much larger clone differs from it by one base. J is TRBJ2-3 and V is TRBV19; no clear D gene. Germline values: CDR1 LNHDA, CDR2 SQIVND (reference sequence). V shed 1 base and J shed 0 bases, with 11 bases lying between them. The CDR3 has 16 residues. DNA for the CDR3: TGTGCCAGTAGTATAGGCATATCAGCTAGCACAGATACGCAGTATTTT. Protein sequence: CASSIGISASTDTQYF.

This rearrangement joins TRBV3-1 to TRBJ2-5; perhaps D is TRBD1 or TRBD2 (5 bases each). Trimming shortened V by 4 bases and J by 2 bases, and 20 bases separated the two germline ends. CDR3 length: 17 residues. CDR1 and CDR2 from the germline V gene are LGHDT and YNNKEL (reference sequence). The CDR3 sequence is CASSPTGQVGAQETQYF. The CDR3, as DNA: TGTGCCAGCAGCCCCACGGGGCAGGTCGGGGCACAAGAGACCCAGTACTTC.

This clonotype came up many times. This chain uses TRBV4-1 with TRBJ1-1; 7 bases map to TRBD1. Germline CDR1 MGHRA, CDR2 YSYEKL. CDR3 length equals 14 residues. The V segment lost 3 bases and the J segment 4 bases; nucleotides outside the gene matches: 5. The CDR3 reads CASSHGTAGTEAFF. In DNA form, the CDR3 reads TGCGCCAGCAGCCACGGGACAGCGGGCACTGAAGCTTTCTTT.

This sequence joins TRBV6-5 and TRBJ1-3, with D perhaps matching TRBD1 (6 bases). Trimming took off 2 bases at V and 1 base at J, with 15 bases between the two ends. Germline V CDR1 and CDR2: MNHEY, SVGAGI. This CDR3 has 17 amino acids. This chain's CDR3 is CASSYAAGGASGNTIYF. The CDR3 DNA is TGTGCCAGCAGTTACGCCGCGGGGGGCGCGTCTGGAAACACCATATATTTT.

This clonotype has at least ten counts. V is TRBV9 and J is TRBJ2-2; maybe TRBD2 (6 bases). Germline V gene data show CDR1 as SGDLS and CDR2 as YYNGEE. The CDR3 is 19 residues long. The V end was cut by 2 bases, the J end by 5 bases, with 25 bases between. CDR3 DNA: TGTGCCAGCAGCGTGCCGATCGGGGCTGGGGGGATTCAGACCGGGGAGCTGTTTTTT. Translated: CASSVPIGAGGIQTGELFF. The complete variable domain, with remaining parts taken from reference TRBV9 and TRBJ2-2, reads DSGVTQTPKHLITATGQRVTLRCSPRSGDLSVYWYQQSLDQGLQFLIQYYNGEERAKGNILERFSAQQFPDLHSELNLSSLELGDSALYFCASSVPIGAGGIQTGELFFGEGSRLTVL.

This clonotype was seen a handful of times. The chain joins TRBV29-1 to TRBJ2-7; no clear D. Germline lookup yields CDR1 SQVTM and CDR2 ANQGSEA. The V and J ends lost 4 bases and 1 base respectively, with 14 bases between them. The CDR3 has 14 amino acids. CDR3 loop: CSVGHGMQSYEQYF. CDR3 nucleotides: TGCAGCGTTGGACACGGAATGCAATCCTACGAGCAGTACTTC.

The sample holds a few counts of this clonotype. The gene calls are TRBV20-1 and TRBJ2-7; D remains unclear. CDR1 and CDR2 from the germline V gene are DFQATT and SNEGSKA (reference sequence). The CDR3 extends over 16 amino acids. The V and J ends lost 3 bases and 4 bases respectively, with 22 bases between them. In DNA form, the CDR3 reads TGCAGTGCTAGGCATCTCCAGCTGGGCCAGGCATACGAGCAGTACTTC. Translation gives CSARHLQLGQAYEQYF.

Points on this clonotype: The junction departs from the called germline gene at one end, perhaps through a read error. This chain connects TRBV6-5 to TRBJ2-2; D gene ambiguous. The CDR3 length is 14 residues. Germline V gene data show CDR1 as MNHEY and CDR2 as SVGAGI. CDR3 DNA: TGTGCCAGCAGTCATGGTGGGAACACCGAGGAGCTGTTTTTT. Translated: CASSHGGNTEELFF.

This clonotype appeared many times. The chain recombines TRBV29-1 with TRBJ2-3, with 11 nucleotides matching TRBD2. CDR1 and CDR2 (germline): SQVTM, ANQGSEA. Unmatched junction bases numbered 5, after V lost 4 bases and J lost 2 bases. This CDR3 region has 15 residues. CDR3 sequence (DNA): TGCAGCGTTGCAGGGACTAGCGGATTCACAGATACGCAGTATTTT. Amino acids: CSVAGTSGFTDTQYF.

In regard to this clonotype: A read error may account for a junction end that differs from germline. This chain connects TRBV12-3 or TRBV12-4 to TRBJ1-5, with D unclear. The CDR3 is made up of 12 amino acids. CDR3 sequence reads: CAGSLYNQPQHF. CDR3 DNA: TGTGCCGGCAGTCTGTACAATCAGCCCCAGCATTTT.

The V gene is TRBV11-2, the J gene TRBJ1-1; a weak D match, TRBD1 (5 bases). Trimming pared 4 bases from V and 1 base from J, leaving 16 bases between. Germline CDR1 SGHAT, CDR2 FQNNGV. The CDR3 runs 16 residues. CDR3 region: CASSSLGGGQNTEAFF. The CDR3 DNA sequence: TGTGCCAGCAGCTCCCTCGGGGGGGGTCAGAACACTGAAGCTTTCTTT.

This clonotype was seen repeatedly, ten times or more. The chain employs TRBV7-9 and TRBJ2-7; D might be TRBD2 (5 bases). The germline V gene has CDR1 SEHNR and CDR2 FQNEAQ (reference sequence). V was clipped by 4 bases and J by 7 bases, with 5 bases between them. CDR3 length: 10 amino acids. CDR3 DNA: TGTGCCAGCAGCTCGGGGGAGCAGTACTTC. This codes for CASSSGEQYF.

This clonotype was detected ten times or more. This chain uses TRBV28 with TRBJ2-3, with D perhaps being TRBD1 or TRBD2 (5 bases each). CDR3 length: 15 residues. Germline V lookup: CDR1 MDHEN, CDR2 SYDVKM. Trimming took off 3 bases at V and 2 bases at J, with 12 bases between the two ends. CDR3 sequence: CASSFRGSVTDTQYF. CDR3 bases: TGTGCCAGCAGTTTTAGGGGTAGCGTCACAGATACGCAGTATTTT.

Note on this clonotype: This may come from a read error, since a much larger clone is one base off. V and J are TRBV9 and TRBJ1-1; 9 positions agree with TRBD1. This CDR3 is built from 15 residues. Germline V lookup: CDR1 SGDLS, CDR2 YYNGEE. CDR3 region: CAGSTDRDRVPEAFF. The DNA for the CDR3 is TGTGCCGGCAGCACCGACCGGGACAGGGTTCCTGAAGCTTTCTTT.

As concerns this clonotype: A much larger clone sits a single nucleotide away, making a read error possible. This chain links TRBV30 with TRBJ1-5, with D perhaps TRBD1 (5 bases). This CDR3 spans 15 amino acids. From germline, CDR1 is GTSNPN and CDR2 SVGIG (reference sequence). The CDR3 loop is CAWSPPDSVAQPQRF. CDR3 DNA sequence: TGTGCCTGGAGTCCCCCCGACAGCGTAGCTCAGCCCCAGCGTTTT.

The rearrangement joins TRBV3-1 to TRBJ1-2; 9 nucleotides align to TRBD1. Trimming at V came to 4 bases and at J to 6 bases, leaving 6 bases not matched to a gene. The CDR3 totals 14 residues. Germline CDR1 is LGHDT and CDR2 is YNNKEL (reference sequence). The CDR3 protein is CASSPKGQGHGYTF. As DNA, the CDR3 is TGTGCCAGCAGCCCAAAGGGACAGGGTCATGGCTACACCTTC.

This chain uses TRBV15 with TRBJ2-3; 8 bases are a match to TRBD2. V dropped 4 bases and J dropped 6; count of bases not matched to a gene: 6. Looked up from germline, CDR1 is LNHNV and CDR2 is YYDKDF (reference sequence). CDR3 size: 14 residues. The CDR3 protein is CATSTSGGRDTQYF. The CDR3 DNA sequence: TGTGCCACCAGCACGAGCGGGGGACGTGATACGCAGTATTTT.

To note about this clonotype: A read error is possible here, since a much larger clone lies one base away. This chain connects TRBV13 to TRBJ2-2; D is undetermined. Trimming left V 0 bases short and J 6 bases short, with 5 bases between. Germline V gene sequence: CDR1 PRHDT, CDR2 FYEKMQ (reference sequence). This CDR3 has 13 amino acids. CDR3 nucleotides: TGTGCCAGCAGCTTAGGTCGATCCGGGGAGCTGTTTTTT. Its translation is CASSLGRSGELFF.

This clonotype was seen a single time. Given a much more abundant clone one base away, this may be a read error. The chain links TRBV10-1 to TRBJ2-5; D is unclear. This CDR3 contains 13 residues. Deletions cut 8 bases from V and 2 bases from J, with 12 bases between. From germline, CDR1 is WNHNN and CDR2 SYGVQD (reference sequence). CDR3 nucleotide sequence: TGCGCCAGCGGTGCGGCCGTTCAAGAGACCCAGTACTTC. It is translated as CASGAAVQETQYF.

This chain links TRBV4-1 with TRBJ2-1; TRBD1 is a possible D gene (5 bases). V lost 3 bases, J lost 4 bases, and 13 bases lay in between. Germline assignment: CDR1 MGHRA and CDR2 YSYEKL. This CDR3 has 15 residues. In nucleotides, the CDR3 is TGCGCCAGCAGCCAGAAGACAGTGACATACAATGAGCAGTTCTTC. Its protein is CASSQKTVTYNEQFF.

This clonotype occurred many times. V and J are TRBV2 and TRBJ2-3, with 7 bases aligning to TRBD2. V was pared by 7 bases and J by 2 bases, with 9 bases of the junction left unmatched. Per germline, CDR1 SNHLY and CDR2 FYNNEI. The CDR3 covers 15 residues. CDR3 amino acids: CASKVAGALTDTQYF. The DNA for the CDR3 is TGTGCCAGCAAGGTAGCGGGCGCTCTCACAGATACGCAGTATTTT.

With respect to this clonotype: One end of the junction is discordant with germline, which a read error may explain. The J gene is TRBJ2-1, the V gene TRBV12-3 or TRBV12-4; TRBD2 is a possible D gene (6 bases). The CDR3 is made up of 14 amino acids. The DNA of the CDR3 is TGTGCCAGCAGCCAACCAGGGAGGCGCAATGCGCAGTTCTTC. Its translation is CASSQPGRRNAQFF.

This clonotype was seen only once. With a much larger clone just one base away, this may be a read error. V gene TRBV7-9 combines with J gene TRBJ2-7; 7 bases map to TRBD1. V lost 5 bases, J lost 3 bases, and 10 bases stayed unmatched. Germline CDR1 SEHNR, CDR2 FQNEAQ (reference sequence). The CDR3 runs 15 residues. CDR3 bases: TGTGCCAGCAGCATCAGACAGGGAAGGGGCTACGAGCAGTACTTC. Its protein product is CASSIRQGRGYEQYF.

This clonotype was detected ten times or more. The genes are TRBV13 and TRBJ1-1; 7 bases line up with TRBD1. The CDR3 length is 14 residues. The V segment lost 4 bases and the J segment 3 bases; nucleotides outside the gene matches: 5. From germline, CDR1 is PRHDT and CDR2 FYEKMQ (reference sequence). CDR3 nucleotides: TGTGCCAGCAGCTCCCGGGACAGACACACTGAAGCTTTCTTT. The encoded protein is CASSSRDRHTEAFF. Looking up the rest from reference TRBV13 and TRBJ1-1 gives the full variable domain: AAGVIQSPRHLIKEKRETATLKCYPIPRHDTVYWYQQGPGQDPQFLISFYEKMQSDKGSIPDRFSAQQFSDYHSELNMSSLELGDSALYFCASSSRDRHTEAFFGQGTRLTVV.